The present T cell receptor (beta chain) was sequenced within a study of shared clonotypes between healthy human individuals. The study, taken as a whole, reports: Non-shared clonotypes showed lower generation probabilities than clonotypes common to all four donors. Limitation of the genetic and exposure-history diversity represented came from the few donors.

This CDR3 has 15 amino acids. Germline V lookup: CDR1 MNHEY, CDR2 SMNVEV (reference sequence). With 5 bases removed from V and 4 bases from J, the gap between germline ends came to 17 bases. As concerns this clone: Its target is not known.

CD8 cells regarded as naive lacked CD45RO, were positively chosen for CCR7, and omitted terminally differentiated effector memory CD45RA+ cells. Recent vaccinations or acute infections were absent in the healthy HIV-negative adult donors. Profiled with immunoSEQ multiplex PCR; TCRdb holds only in-frame clones, not every one. The table includes about 2 million clones, approximately 94% detected once. The rearrangement uses TRBV27 and TRBJ2-5; D may match TRBD1 or TRBD2 (5 bases each). Sequencing used naive CD8+ T cells sorted from blood. The clonotype was recovered from a man younger than 35 in good health. The CDR3 bases are TGTGCCAGCAGTCCGGGGACCCATGCGAGAGAGACCCAGTACTTC. This gives the protein CASSPGTHARETQYF.